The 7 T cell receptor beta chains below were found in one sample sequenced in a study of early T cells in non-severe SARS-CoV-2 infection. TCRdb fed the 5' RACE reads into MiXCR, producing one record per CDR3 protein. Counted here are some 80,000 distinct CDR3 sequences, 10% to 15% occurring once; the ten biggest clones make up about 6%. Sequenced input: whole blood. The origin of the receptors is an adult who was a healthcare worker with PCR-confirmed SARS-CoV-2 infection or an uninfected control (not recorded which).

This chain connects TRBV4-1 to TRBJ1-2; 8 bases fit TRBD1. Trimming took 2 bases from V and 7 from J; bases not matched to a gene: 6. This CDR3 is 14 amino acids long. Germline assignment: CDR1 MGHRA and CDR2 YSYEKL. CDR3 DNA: TGCGCCAGCAGCCAACCCCGGACAGGGCCTGGCTACACCTTC. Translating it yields CASSQPRTGPGYTF.

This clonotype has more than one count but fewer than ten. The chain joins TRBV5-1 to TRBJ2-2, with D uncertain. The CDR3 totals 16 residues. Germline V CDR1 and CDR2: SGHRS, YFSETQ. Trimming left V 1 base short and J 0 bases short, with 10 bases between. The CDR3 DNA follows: TGCGCCAGCAGCTTGACCGGGTACGCGAACACCGGGGAGCTGTTTTTT. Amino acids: CASSLTGYANTGELFF. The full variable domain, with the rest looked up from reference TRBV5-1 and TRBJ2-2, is KAGVTQTPRYLIKTRGQQVTLSCSPISGHRSVSWYQQTPGQGLQFLFEYFSETQRNKGNFPGRFSGRQFSNSRSEMNVSTLELGDSALYLCASSLTGYANTGELFFGEGSRLTVL.

CDR3 in DNA: TGTGCCAGCAGTTTAAAGGAGGAATCCTACAATGAGCAGTTCTTC. It translates to CASSLKEESYNEQFF. This chain connects TRBV12-3 or TRBV12-4 to TRBJ2-1, with D maybe TRBD2 (5 bases). The CDR3 runs 15 residues. Trimming left V 2 bases short and J 1 base short, with 9 bases between.

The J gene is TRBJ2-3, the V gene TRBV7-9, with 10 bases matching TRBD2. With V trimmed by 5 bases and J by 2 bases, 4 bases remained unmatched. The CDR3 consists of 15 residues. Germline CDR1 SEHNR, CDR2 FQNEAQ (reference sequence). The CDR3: CASSPTSGLTDTQYF. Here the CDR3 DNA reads TGTGCCAGCAGCCCGACTAGCGGGCTCACAGATACGCAGTATTTT.

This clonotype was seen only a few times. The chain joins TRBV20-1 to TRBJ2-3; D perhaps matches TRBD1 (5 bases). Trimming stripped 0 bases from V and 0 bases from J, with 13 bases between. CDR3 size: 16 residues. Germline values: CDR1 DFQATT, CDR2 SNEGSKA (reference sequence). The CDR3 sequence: CSARDQGSTSTDTQYF. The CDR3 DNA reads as TGCAGTGCTAGAGATCAGGGTAGTACTAGCACAGATACGCAGTATTTT.

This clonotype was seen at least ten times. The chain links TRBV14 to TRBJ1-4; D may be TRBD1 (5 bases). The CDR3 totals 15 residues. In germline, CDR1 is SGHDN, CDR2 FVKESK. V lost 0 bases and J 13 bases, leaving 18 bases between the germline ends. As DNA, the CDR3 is TGTGCCAGCAGCCAAGATTTCCAGGGCGGAAGGAGACTGTTTTTT. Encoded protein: CASSQDFQGGRRLFF.

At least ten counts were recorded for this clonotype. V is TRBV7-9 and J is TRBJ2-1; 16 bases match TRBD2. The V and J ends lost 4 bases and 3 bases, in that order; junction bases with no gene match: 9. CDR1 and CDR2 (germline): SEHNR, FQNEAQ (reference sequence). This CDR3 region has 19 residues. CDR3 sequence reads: CASSSSGTSGRAIYNEQFF. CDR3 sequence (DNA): TGTGCCAGCAGCTCCTCCGGGACTAGCGGGAGGGCCATCTACAATGAGCAGTTCTTC.